Presented here are 3 T cell receptor beta chains from one specimen sequenced in a study of radiotherapy plus CTLA-4 blockade in lung cancer. Method: immunoSEQ multiplex PCR; TCRdb's copy keeps in-frame clones and lacks some. The table records more than 80,000 clones, about 84% of them present only once. Sequences were derived from peripheral blood, sampled from a patient treated with radiotherapy plus ipilimumab. These receptors originate from a human donor with non-small cell lung cancer that progressed on radiotherapy plus ipilimumab. Some clones in this sample may be carry-over from other donors' samples.

This clone was recorded only once. V usage is TRBV6-5 and J usage is TRBJ1-2, with unresolved D. The CDR3 is made up of 13 amino acids. Trimming pared 2 bases from V and 6 bases from J, leaving 10 bases between. Per germline, CDR1 MNHEY and CDR2 SVGAGI. The CDR3 sequence is CASSYGVAHGYTF. The CDR3, as DNA: TGTGCCAGCAGTTACGGGGTTGCGCATGGCTACACCTTC.

This clone appeared a few times. The chain joins TRBV27 to TRBJ2-7; D not resolved. This CDR3 is built from 13 residues. Germline lookup yields CDR1 MNHEY and CDR2 SMNVEV (reference sequence). Trimming removed 7 bases at V and 5 bases at J, with 15 bases between. The CDR3 reads CASTLNDGDEQYF. The CDR3 DNA sequence: TGTGCCAGCACTCTCAATGACGGAGACGAGCAGTACTTC.

The chain is built from TRBV13 and TRBJ1-1; D gene ambiguous. Trimming took 3 bases from V and 3 from J, leaving 8 bases between them. The CDR3 is 13 amino acids. Germline V gives CDR1 PRHDT, CDR2 FYEKMQ (reference sequence). The CDR3 loop is CASSLNRDTEAFF. Written as DNA, the CDR3 is TGTGCCAGCAGCTTGAATAGGGACACTGAAGCTTTCTTT.